The 13 T cell receptor beta chains reported below all come from one sample, sequenced in a study of T cell changes during pregnancy in multiple sclerosis. Generated by immunoSEQ multiplex PCR, the TCRdb table keeps only in-frame clones and is missing some. The profile shows fewer than 100,000 clones, roughly 90% of them singletons. The input for sequencing was peripheral blood, taken before pregnancy. These receptors originate from a female donor with multiple sclerosis, enrolled in a pregnancy study.

The rearrangement links TRBV5-1 to TRBJ1-2, with a weak D call TRBD1 (5 bases). Germline V gene data show CDR1 as SGHRS and CDR2 as YFSETQ. V dropped 4 bases and J dropped 4 bases, with 14 bases sitting between them. This CDR3 has 14 residues. CDR3 nucleotides: TGCGCCAGCAGCCCCGGGGGGACCTCCTATGGCTACACCTTC. Translation gives CASSPGGTSYGYTF.

V gene TRBV10-1 combines with J gene TRBJ1-1; no clear D gene. This CDR3 has 15 amino acids. Germline V gives CDR1 WNHNN, CDR2 SYGVQD (reference sequence). V was cut by 11 bases and J by 1 base, with 20 bases left in between. Here the CDR3 reads CARQSSNLPNTEAFF. CDR3 in DNA: TGCGCCCGTCAATCGAGTAACCTCCCGAACACTGAAGCTTTCTTT.

This chain joins TRBV7-9 and TRBJ1-4, with a possible D match to TRBD1 (5 bases). V dropped 8 bases and J dropped 8 bases, with 18 bases sitting between them. The CDR3 sequence is 14 residues long. Germline V gene sequence: CDR1 SEHNR, CDR2 FQNEAQ (reference sequence). DNA for the CDR3: TGTGCCAGCCGGGCGGCCGGGGGAACCGAAAAACTGTTTTTT. It is translated as CASRAAGGTEKLFF.

This chain joins TRBV7-9 and TRBJ1-1; 8 bases are a match to TRBD1. Trimming removed 3 bases from V and 6 bases from J; junction bases left unmatched: 6. Germline V gives CDR1 SEHNR, CDR2 FQNEAQ (reference sequence). This CDR3 is built from 14 residues. The CDR3 nucleotides are TGTGCCAGCAGCTTTACAGGGGGGGCGGCTGAAGCTTTCTTT. Amino acids: CASSFTGGAAEAFF. The whole variable domain, filled in from reference TRBV7-9 and TRBJ1-1, reads DTGVSQNPRHKITKRGQNVTFRCDPISEHNRLYWYRQTLGQGPEFLTYFQNEAQLEKSRLLSDRFSAERPKGSFSTLEIQRTEQGDSAMYLCASSFTGGAAEAFFGQGTRLTVV.

This chain joins TRBV15 and TRBJ2-3; 11 bases align to TRBD2. CDR1 is LNHNV, CDR2 YYDKDF, per germline (reference sequence). The CDR3 runs 15 residues. The V segment lost 1 base and the J segment 4 bases; nucleotides outside the gene matches: 1. CDR3 in amino acids: CATSRVSGGADTQYF. The CDR3 DNA follows: TGTGCCACCAGCAGAGTTAGCGGGGGGGCAGATACGCAGTATTTT.

This clone showed up just once. V and J are TRBV10-3 and TRBJ1-1; 7 bases align to TRBD1. CDR1 is ENHRY, CDR2 SYGVKD, per germline. The CDR3 runs 14 residues. V lost 7 bases and J lost 1; bases outside the gene matches: 6. CDR3 in amino acids: CAITPTGPNTEAFF. The CDR3 DNA is TGTGCCATCACCCCGACAGGGCCGAACACTGAAGCTTTCTTT.

The chain employs TRBV6-1 and TRBJ2-1, with TRBD2 matching 10 bases. This CDR3 spans 14 amino acids. Germline-derived CDR1 and CDR2 are MNHNS and SASEGT. V gave up 8 bases and J gave up 2 bases; unmatched junction bases: 3. This chain's CDR3 is CASRSGGAYNEQFF. The CDR3 nucleotides read TGTGCCAGCCGAAGCGGGGGGGCCTACAATGAGCAGTTCTTC.

The chain has TRBV30 and TRBJ1-5, with a tentative D call TRBD1 (5 bases). Per germline, CDR1 GTSNPN and CDR2 SVGIG (reference sequence). V lost 0 bases, J lost 3 bases, and 9 bases lay in between. CDR3 length: 14 residues. The CDR3 is CAWSVGLTNQPQHF. CDR3 sequence (DNA): TGTGCCTGGAGTGTGGGACTCACCAATCAGCCCCAGCATTTT.

The chain employs TRBV5-6 and TRBJ1-1; D is unresolved. V lost 5 bases and J lost 3, with 8 bases in between. The germline V gene encodes CDR1 SGHDT and CDR2 YYEEEE. This CDR3 contains 12 residues. The CDR3 DNA follows: TGTGCCAGCAGACAGACACACACTGAAGCTTTCTTT. This sequence encodes CASRQTHTEAFF.

The chain uses TRBV4-1 and TRBJ1-2; D is uncertain. Germline lookup yields CDR1 MGHRA and CDR2 YSYEKL. The CDR3 is made up of 19 amino acids. The V end lost 0 bases, the J end lost 1 base, and 21 bases lay between the germline ends. For the CDR3, the DNA is TGCGCCAGCAGCCAAGATGCCCGGTGGCCCCGAAGAGGTAACTATGGCTACACCTTC. Its protein product is CASSQDARWPRRGNYGYTF.

As concerns this clone: The same CDR3 is also encoded by other DNA sequences in this sample. This chain joins TRBV6-1 and TRBJ2-3, with 8 bases identical to TRBD2. Germline V gives CDR1 MNHNS, CDR2 SASEGT. Germline trimming cut 1 base from V and 0 bases from J; bases unmatched to any gene: 0. This CDR3 region has 15 residues. The CDR3 reads CASSEERGSTDTQYF. CDR3 nucleotides: TGTGCCAGCAGTGAAGAGCGGGGGAGCACAGATACGCAGTATTTT.

The V and J genes are TRBV7-9 and TRBJ1-2; a possible D gene is TRBD1 (5 bases). The germline V gene encodes CDR1 SEHNR and CDR2 FQNEAQ (reference sequence). V lost 4 bases and J 1 base, leaving 13 bases between the germline ends. This CDR3 region has 15 residues. The CDR3 bases are TGTGCCAGCAGCTCCGCGACAGACGATAACTATGGCTACACCTTC. Amino acids: CASSSATDDNYGYTF.

A single count supports this clone. The V call is TRBV12-5, the J call TRBJ2-5, with TRBD1 matching over 7 bases. This CDR3 has 15 residues. Per the germline V gene, CDR1 is LGHNT and CDR2 is FRNRAP. The junction had 9 bases not matched to a gene; V was cut back by 6 bases and J by 2 bases. Written as DNA, the CDR3 is TGTGCTAGTGGCCTACCCGGGACAGCACAAGAGACCCAGTACTTC. Its protein is CASGLPGTAQETQYF.